The clone carrying this T cell receptor beta chain was observed a single time. Its antigen is currently unknown. The data belong to a study of cytomegalovirus exposure and HLA in healthy donors. Study-wide results and caveats: The sole available immune exposure information was CMV serostatus. The classifier, whose performance was assessed in both the original and validation cohorts, reportedly diagnosed cytomegalovirus status with high specificity and sensitivity. Rare sequences made up most TCRs, while some public TCRs were found in many donors.

PCR involved 60 Vbeta and 13 Jbeta primers. Here immunoSEQ multiplex PCR was the method, and the copy in TCRdb shows in-frame clones only, minus some. The table lists approximately 88,000 clones, 76% of them singletons. J gave up 6 bases and V 3 bases, and 4 bases lay outside the gene matches. There are 15 residues in the CDR3. Germline V gene lookup returns CDR1 KGHSH and CDR2 LQKENI. The V call is TRBV18, the J call TRBJ1-5; 11 nucleotides line up with TRBD1. The sequence was obtained from a man aged 30 to 45 in good health and CMV-seropositive. Source material: PBMCs. CDR3 nucleotides: TGTGCCAGCTCACCCGGGACAGGGGGAACTCAGCCCCAGCATTTT. Translating it yields CASSPGTGGTQPQHF.